One T cell receptor (beta chain) is described in this entry. The antigen is not known. Generated by immunoSEQ multiplex PCR, the TCRdb table keeps only in-frame clones and is missing some. In the table there are 150,000 or so clones, about nine tenths of which are singletons. The data stem from a study of T cell responses to AZD1222 COVID-19 vaccine. Findings and caveats of the study: Spike regions recognized by vaccine-associated CD4 TCRs spanned the protein, led by 160-218 and 743-854. Females outnumbered males among donors, who were mostly white British; clonal diversity was possibly underestimated. The repertoires were collected only after the peak T cell response. Baseline seropositivity characterized only six AZD1222 recipients.

The V gene's germline CDR1 is MNHEY and CDR2 SMNVEV (reference sequence). The CDR3 is made up of 14 amino acids. Trimming pared 5 bases from V and 2 bases from J, leaving 12 bases between. This receptor was taken from an adult in good health. The sample consisted of peripheral blood, taken on day 0 of AZD1222 vaccination. The chain combines TRBV27 with TRBJ1-1, with D maybe TRBD1 (5 bases). The CDR3 bases are TGTGCCAGCAGTCCGGGACGGTCCAACACTGAAGCTTTCTTT. Translated: CASSPGRSNTEAFF.